The rows below give T cell receptor beta chains drawn from one sample of a study of blood T cell repertoires in COVID-19. Some clones are missing from TCRdb's copy, which holds only in-frame ones; the method was immunoSEQ multiplex PCR. The data show some 300,000 clones, about 87% seen once. Sequences were obtained from peripheral blood. The receptors come from a woman aged 25 to 39 who had recovered from COVID-19. Each CDR3 is given with its conserved first and last residue. The D gene is left open where the match is weak. Clone size is not always given. Where it is, it says once, few, many or a class for expanded clones.

j_call v_call clone_size d_call cdr3_nt cdr3_aa
TRBJ2-1 TRBV5-5 - - TGTGCCAGCAGCTTGGGCGGTGTGGGTTTGGATGAGCAGTTCTTC CASSLGGVGLDEQFF
TRBJ2-2 TRBV28 - - TGTGCCAGCAGTTCTGCGGGTTACGGAAACACCGGGGAGCTGTTTTTT CASSSAGYGNTGELFF
TRBJ2-7 TRBV24-1 - - TGTGCCACCAGTGATCCAGGGGTACCCTACGAGCAGTACTTC CATSDPGVPYEQYF
TRBJ2-7 TRBV29-1 once TRBD2 TGCAGCGTAATGGCTGGGGGACTACTAGAGCAGTACTTC CSVMAGGLLEQYF
TRBJ2-7 TRBV24-1 - - TGTGCCACCAGTGACCCTGACAGTTACGAGCAGTACTTC CATSDPDSYEQYF
TRBJ1-3 TRBV7-9 - TRBD1 TGTGCCAGCAGCACTAGACAGGGGGCAGATGGAAACACCATATATTTT CASSTRQGADGNTIYF
TRBJ1-2 TRBV4-3 once TRBD1 TGCGCCAGCAGCCAAGAAAGGGCTTTGACAGGGAACTATGGCTACACCTTC CASSQERALTGNYGYTF
TRBJ1-4 TRBV28 - - TGTGCCTCCCTCGAGGCCGGGGTCGGTGAAAAACTGTTTTTT CASLEAGVGEKLFF
TRBJ1-1 TRBV4-2 - TRBD1 TGTGCCAGCAGCCCCTCGGGACAGTCTTTCGCTTTCTTT CASSPSGQSFAFF
TRBJ1-1 TRBV18 - TRBD1 TGTGCCAGCTCACCCGGGACAGACCTTGAAGCTTTCTTT CASSPGTDLEAFF
TRBJ1-4 TRBV19 - - TGTGCCAGTAAGCGGGCAACTAATGAAAAACTGTTTTTT CASKRATNEKLFF
TRBJ2-7 TRBV27 - TRBD2 TGTGCCAGCAGTTTACTAGCGGGGGGGAAAGAGCAGTACTTC CASSLLAGGKEQYF
TRBJ2-5 TRBV7-9 - TRBD1 TGTGCCAGCAGCAGGGACAGGGGTCGTCAAGAGACCCAGTACTTC CASSRDRGRQETQYF
TRBJ2-2 TRBV7-9 - TRBD1 TGTGCCAGCAGGGGACAGCTCTCGAACACCGGGGAGCTGTTTTTT CASRGQLSNTGELFF
TRBJ1-2 TRBV13 - TRBD1 TGTGCCAGCAGCACGACAGGGGGCGGCGACTATGGCTACACCTTC CASSTTGGGDYGYTF
TRBJ1-6 TRBV4-2 - TRBD1 TGTGCCAGCAGCCAAGACCCGGGACAGGGAAGCTCACCCCTCCACTTT CASSQDPGQGSSPLHF
TRBJ2-1 TRBV27 - - TGTGCCAGCACCAAACAGGGTCTGGGTGAGCAGTTCTTC CASTKQGLGEQFF
TRBJ1-2 TRBV23-1 - - TGCGCCAGCAGTCACCCGACAAGGAGGGGCTATGGCTACACCTTC CASSHPTRRGYGYTF
TRBJ2-3 TRBV7-2 - - TGTGCCAGCAGCTTAAGTCGTCCGGGAAGCACAGATACGCAGTATTTT CASSLSRPGSTDTQYF
TRBJ2-3 TRBV7-3 - TRBD2 TGTGCCAGCAGTCTGCTAGCGGGCCGCACAGATACGCAGTATTTT CASSLLAGRTDTQYF
TRBJ2-2 TRBV7-8 - - TGTGCCAGCAGCTTAGACAGGATGAACACCGGGGAGCTGTTTTTT CASSLDRMNTGELFF
TRBJ1-3 TRBV5-1 once - TGCGCCAGCAGCTTGGGAGACTCTGGAAACACCATATATTTT CASSLGDSGNTIYF
TRBJ2-1 TRBV29-1 - TRBD1 TGCAGCGTTGATCCCAGGGGGACGAATGAGCAGTTCTTC CSVDPRGTNEQFF
TRBJ2-1 TRBV24-1 - - TGTGCCACCAGTGATGTCACGGGTCAAACCTACAATGAGCAGTTCTTC CATSDVTGQTYNEQFF
TRBJ1-5 TRBV6-2/TRBV6-3 - TRBD1 TGTGCCAGCAGTTACTCCCAAACAGGGGCTTACCAGCCCCAGCATTTT CASSYSQTGAYQPQHF
TRBJ1-3 TRBV2 - TRBD1 TGTGCCAGCAGCCGGGACAGGGGTTCTTCTGGAAACACCATATATTTT CASSRDRGSSGNTIYF
TRBJ1-2 TRBV28 - - TGTGCCAGCAGTTCCCCCCCCAGCGGATGGGATGGCTACACCTTC CASSSPPSGWDGYTF
TRBJ2-4 TRBV30 - TRBD1 TGTGCCTGGAGAGCGCCGGGACAGGGGAGAAACATTCAGTACTTC CAWRAPGQGRNIQYF
TRBJ2-1 TRBV6-2/TRBV6-3 - - TGTGCCAGCAGTCGGGTCTTCTCCTACAATGAGCAGTTCTTC CASSRVFSYNEQFF
TRBJ2-3 TRBV5-1 - - TGCGCCAGCAGCTTGGGTCGGGGGGCATTCACAGATACGCAGTATTTT CASSLGRGAFTDTQYF
TRBJ1-4 TRBV5-4 once - TGTGCCAGCAGCTTGGTAGCAGGGACTAATGAAAAACTGTTTTTT CASSLVAGTNEKLFF
TRBJ2-7 TRBV9 - TRBD1 TGTGCCAGCAGCGTAGCGACAGGGAGCTCCTACGAGCAGTACTTC CASSVATGSSYEQYF
TRBJ2-5 TRBV18 - - TGTGCCAGCTCACTTGGTTCGGCAGGGTGGGAGACCCAGTACTTC CASSLGSAGWETQYF
TRBJ2-7 TRBV5-1 - - TGCGCCAGCAGCCGGGGGAACCTTGGGTCCTACGAGCAGTACTTC CASSRGNLGSYEQYF
TRBJ1-1 TRBV29-1 many - TGCAGCGTTGAAACAGGGATGGACACTGAAGCTTTCTTT CSVETGMDTEAFF
TRBJ1-6 TRBV6-4 few - TGTGCCAGCAGTGACACACGAGGCGCGAATTCACCCCTCCACTTT CASSDTRGANSPLHF
TRBJ1-5 TRBV28 - - TGTGCCAGCACCACTTCCGGTCGACAGTGGTACAATCAGCCCCAGCATTTT CASTTSGRQWYNQPQHF
TRBJ2-7 TRBV6-2/TRBV6-3 - TRBD2 TGTGCCAGCAGCGAAACTAGCGGGGTCGTATACGAGCAGTACTTC CASSETSGVVYEQYF
TRBJ2-1 TRBV5-1 once TRBD2 TGCGCCAGCAGCTTGACTAGCGGGGCTAACTACAATGAGCAGTTCTTC CASSLTSGANYNEQFF
TRBJ1-2 TRBV27 - - TGTGCCAGCACTTTTATTGGGGCAGGGATGAACTATGGCTACACCTTC CASTFIGAGMNYGYTF
TRBJ1-4 TRBV7-8 - - TGTGCCAGCAGCTTAGGGCAGCGAGAAAAACTGTTTTTT CASSLGQREKLFF
TRBJ1-6 TRBV3-1/TRBV3-2 - TRBD1 TGTGCCAGCAGCCAAGTCGCCGGGACAGGGGGCAATTCACCCCTCCACTTT CASSQVAGTGGNSPLHF
TRBJ2-7 TRBV2 - - TGTGCCAGCACAAGTGGTACAGGTTCCTACGAGCAGTACTTC CASTSGTGSYEQYF
TRBJ1-5 TRBV4-1 once TRBD1 TGCGCCAGCAGCCAAGAGGGGGGAACAGGGGGTCAGCCCCAGCATTTT CASSQEGGTGGQPQHF
TRBJ1-4 TRBV27 - - TGTGCCAGCAGTTTATGGCAGGGTGGGGAAAAACTGTTTTTT CASSLWQGGEKLFF
TRBJ2-2 TRBV5-1 - - TGCGCCAGCAGCTTGGACATCACCGGGGAGCTGTTTTTT CASSLDITGELFF
TRBJ1-1 TRBV5-1 few TRBD1 TGCGCCAGCAGCGAGGGACAGCGAAGGAACACTGAAGCTTTCTTT CASSEGQRRNTEAFF
TRBJ1-2 TRBV5-4 - TRBD1 TGTGCCAGCAGCCCAATACAGGGGGCTCGTGGCTACACCTTC CASSPIQGARGYTF
TRBJ1-1 TRBV7-3 - TRBD1 TGTGCCAGCAGCTTATTTGGACAGGGTGAAGCTTTCTTT CASSLFGQGEAFF
TRBJ1-1 TRBV20-1 - - TGCAGTGCTGCCGACTACACTGAAGCTTTCTTT CSAADYTEAFF
TRBJ2-5 TRBV5-1 - - TGCGCCAGCAGCAAGTTAGAAGAGACCCAGTACTTC CASSKLEETQYF
TRBJ1-4 TRBV28 - TRBD1 TGTGCCAGCGGAAACAGGGGGAGAGAAAAACTGTTTTTT CASGNRGREKLFF
TRBJ1-2 TRBV4-1 - TRBD1 TGCGCCAGCAGCCAGCCCGGACAGGTGTATGGCTACACCTTC CASSQPGQVYGYTF
TRBJ2-5 TRBV5-1 - - TGCGCCAGCAGCTTGGGATCCAGCGGAAAAGAGACCCAGTACTTC CASSLGSSGKETQYF
TRBJ2-3 TRBV19 - - TGTGCCAGTAGTATGATGGGACTGAAGAACACAGATACGCAGTATTTT CASSMMGLKNTDTQYF
TRBJ2-1 TRBV5-6 - - TGTGCCAGCACGGGGTACAATGAGCAGTTCTTC CASTGYNEQFF
TRBJ1-4 TRBV27 - TRBD1 TGTGCCAGCAGTTCGACAGGGACAAATGAAAAACTGTTTTTT CASSSTGTNEKLFF
TRBJ2-7 TRBV27 - TRBD1 TGTGCCAGCAGTTTATGGGGGACAGGGACCCTCGAGCAGTACTTC CASSLWGTGTLEQYF
TRBJ1-4 TRBV5-1 - TRBD1 TGCGCCAGCAGTAGGACAGGCCCGAGGTCAACTAATGAAAAACTGTTTTTT CASSRTGPRSTNEKLFF